One T cell receptor (beta chain) is described in this entry. The entry originates in a study of blood T cell repertoires in COVID-19. Across the whole study: Researchers got acute and convalescent COVID-19 samples from the United States, Italy and Spain. PBMCs, B-cell-depleted T cells, or T cells provided the cDNA or gDNA that made up the material.

Source study methods: It was from reference gene primer amplification that nucleated cell counts were estimated. Repertoires were generated with immunoSEQ multiplex PCR, while TCRdb's copy carries only in-frame clones and drops some. That table supplies the V and J calls and clone size; D and trimming were determined from the DNA. The data contain roughly 250,000 clones, about 83% of them singletons. V was clipped by 3 bases and J by 0 bases, with 6 bases between them. The CDR3 has 13 residues. Germline values: CDR1 DFQATT, CDR2 SNEGSKA (reference sequence). The receptor was isolated from a man aged 45-65 years with acute or convalescent COVID-19. Specimen: peripheral blood. This chain links TRBV20-1 with TRBJ2-4; D uncertain. The CDR3, as DNA: TGCAGTGCTAGTGACCTAGCCAAAAACATTCAGTACTTC. Encoded protein: CSASDLAKNIQYF.